The clone carrying this TCR beta chain was observed a handful of times. This sample is drawn from a study of blood T cell repertoires in COVID-19. For the study at large: Specimens from acute and convalescent COVID-19 originated in the United States, Italy and Spain. T cells, B-cell-depleted T cells, or PBMCs supplied cDNA or gDNA.

Sequencing used immunoSEQ multiplex PCR; TCRdb keeps in-frame clones, though not all of them. The sample gives about 81,000 clones, 91% of which show up once; about 1.9% is in the top ten. Trimming took 2 bases from V and 2 from J, leaving 7 bases between them. Germline V gives CDR1 SNHLY, CDR2 FYNNEI. The length of the CDR3 is 14 residues. Material for sequencing was peripheral blood. The TCR was taken from a woman between 50 and 59 years old in a cohort sampled during active COVID-19. This chain links TRBV2 with TRBJ1-5, with no clear D. The CDR3 is CASSERVGNQPQHF. CDR3 DNA sequence: TGTGCCAGCAGTGAACGGGTGGGCAATCAGCCCCAGCATTTT.